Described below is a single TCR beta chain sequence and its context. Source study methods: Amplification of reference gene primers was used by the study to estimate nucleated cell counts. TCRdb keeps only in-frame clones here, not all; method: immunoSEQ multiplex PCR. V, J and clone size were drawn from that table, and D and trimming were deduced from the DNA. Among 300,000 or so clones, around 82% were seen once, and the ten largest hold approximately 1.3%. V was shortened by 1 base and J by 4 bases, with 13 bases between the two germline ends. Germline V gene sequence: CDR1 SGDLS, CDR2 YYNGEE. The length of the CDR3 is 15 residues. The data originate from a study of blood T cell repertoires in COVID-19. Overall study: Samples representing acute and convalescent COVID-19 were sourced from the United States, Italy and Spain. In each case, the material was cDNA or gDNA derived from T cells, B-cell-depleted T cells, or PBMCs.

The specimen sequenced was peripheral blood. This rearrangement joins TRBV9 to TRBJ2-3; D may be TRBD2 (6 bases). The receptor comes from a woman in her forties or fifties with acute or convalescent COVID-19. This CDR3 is CASSVRIGSPDTQYF. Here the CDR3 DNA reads TGTGCCAGCAGCGTAAGAATCGGGAGCCCAGATACGCAGTATTTT.